The clone carrying this T cell receptor (beta chain) is medium-sized in the sample. Its antigen is still unknown. TCRdb re-derived calls from the 5' RACE reads in MiXCR, one entry per CDR3 protein. The table lists a few thousand distinct CDR3 sequences, approximately 8% of them singletons, with roughly 15% in the top ten. Regarding time point: sample taken at primary tumor resection. The roughly 66 donors had untreated early-stage non-small cell lung cancer. The CDR3 consists of 14 residues. Germline V gene lookup returns CDR1 DFQATT and CDR2 SNEGSKA (reference sequence). V dropped 5 bases and J dropped 0 bases, with 13 bases sitting between them. This record belongs to a study of spatial heterogeneity in lung cancer. Across the study: In tumor regions TCR transcript counts correlated strongly with a matched bulk RNA-seq T cell module score. Study findings and constraints: Expanded TCRs classified as ubiquitous or regional were counted, and these counts tracked ubiquitous and regional nonsynonymous mutations, respectively. Tumors with more nonsynonymous mutations had more expanded intratumoral alpha and beta TCRs.

This TCR was sampled from a male donor with early-stage non-small cell lung cancer. The chain carries TRBV20-1 and TRBJ1-1, with a tentative D call TRBD1 (5 bases). The sequenced sample was lung tumor tissue, obtained at surgery. DNA of the CDR3: TGCAGTGCTGAAGACAGAGGGTTGAACACTGAAGCTTTCTTT. This sequence encodes CSAEDRGLNTEAFF.